Below are 2 T cell receptor beta chains sequenced from a single sample in a study of T-cell memory formation after mild COVID-19. TCRdb called the 5' RACE reads again in MiXCR, with one record for every CDR3 protein. This sample has approximately 500,000 distinct CDR3 sequences, with about 23% found just once. Sequenced material: PBMCs or a T cell subset sorted from them (not recorded which). These receptors all come from an adult woman who had mild COVID-19 (a few samples of this study predate the infection). Cell type and time point are not known.

The chain combines TRBV24-1 with TRBJ2-1; D not certain. Germline loops: CDR1 KGHDR, CDR2 SFDVKD. With 3 bases removed from V and 7 bases from J, the gap between germline ends came to 12 bases. There are 14 residues in the CDR3. CDR3 in amino acids: CATSDKSSRNEQFF. CDR3 DNA sequence: TGTGCCACCAGTGATAAGAGCTCGAGGAATGAGCAGTTCTTC.

This clonotype turned up a few times. The J gene is TRBJ2-1, the V gene TRBV29-1, with D possibly being TRBD2 (7 bases). The CDR3 spans 16 residues. V was trimmed by 6 bases and J by 7 bases, leaving 25 bases between them. Germline V gives CDR1 SQVTM, CDR2 ANQGSEA. The CDR3 nucleotides read TGCAGCGTCCCCCTCCCGGGGGGCTCGGGCTTTAATGAGCAGTTCTTC. Translation: CSVPLPGGSGFNEQFF.